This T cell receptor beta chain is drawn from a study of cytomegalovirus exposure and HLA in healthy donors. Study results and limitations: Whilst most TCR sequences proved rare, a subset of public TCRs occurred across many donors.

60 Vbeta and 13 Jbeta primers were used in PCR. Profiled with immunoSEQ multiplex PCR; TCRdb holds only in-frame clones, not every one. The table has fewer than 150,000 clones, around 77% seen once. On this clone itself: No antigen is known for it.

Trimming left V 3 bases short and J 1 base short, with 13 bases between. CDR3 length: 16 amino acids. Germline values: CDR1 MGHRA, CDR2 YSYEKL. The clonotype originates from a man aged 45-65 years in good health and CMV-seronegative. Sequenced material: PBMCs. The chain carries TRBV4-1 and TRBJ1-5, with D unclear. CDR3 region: CASSQADGGSNQPQHF. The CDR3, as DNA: TGCGCCAGCAGCCAGGCCGACGGAGGGAGCAATCAGCCCCAGCATTTT.